This T cell receptor (beta chain) is from a study of Ad26.COV2.S vaccination and SARS-CoV-2 variants. Overall study: The study gave Ad26.COV2.S intramuscularly, once or twice 56 days apart. General study points: Spike-specific TCR breadth in vaccine recipients exceeded that seen in placebo recipients. Substantial post-vaccination breadth of spike-specific CD8+ and CD4+ T cell responses was reported. Participants given vaccine showed non-spike TCR breadth similar to that of placebo recipients.

Treatment specified: about 20 received Ad26.COV2.S at low or high dose, single or two shots; 5 received placebo; per-sample allocation not given. At day 63 after the first vaccine or placebo injection, samples were drawn. Of note for this clone: Its cognate antigen is unknown.

The table came from immunoSEQ multiplex PCR; TCRdb's copy has only in-frame clones and leaves some out. The sample has over 400,000 clones, about 88% seen once. The sample here was peripheral blood, taken in a trial of Ad26.COV2.S vaccine versus placebo. This clonotype originated in a person aged 18-60 years who received the Ad26.COV2.S COVID-19 vaccine or a placebo.

The CDR3 DNA reads as TGCGCCAGCAGCCATTACGGCGGAGTAAACACTGAAGCTTTCTTT. This translates into CASSHYGGVNTEAFF. The chain links TRBV4-1 to TRBJ1-1; D uncertain. With 3 bases removed from V and 2 bases from J, the gap between germline ends came to 13 bases. The CDR3 contains 15 residues. The germline V gene encodes CDR1 MGHRA and CDR2 YSYEKL.